The 17 T cell receptor beta chains reported below all come from one sample, sequenced in a study of control samples from healthy donors and cancer patients. Sequenced by immunoSEQ multiplex PCR; TCRdb stores in-frame clones only, minus some. Here the sample spans 390,000 or so clones, over 75% being singletons. Input material: PBMCs. The receptor source for this set is a man between 35 and 55 years old with head and neck cancer.

This clone was found once. V gene TRBV11-1 combines with J gene TRBJ2-2; D is ambiguous. CDR1 and CDR2 from the germline V gene are SGHAT and FQDESV (reference sequence). This CDR3 region has 14 residues. V gave up 1 base and J gave up 7 bases, with 10 bases separating them. CDR3 in DNA: TGTGCCAGCAGCTTAGGACGGTGGGGCGGGGAGCTGTTTTTT. Translated: CASSLGRWGGELFF.

This chain connects TRBV6-6 to TRBJ1-6, with a possible D match to TRBD1 (5 bases). This CDR3 spans 14 amino acids. Per germline, CDR1 MNHNY and CDR2 SVGAGI (reference sequence). Trimming shortened V by 5 bases and J by 8 bases, and 13 bases separated the two germline ends. For the CDR3, the DNA is TGTGCCAGCAGTGGGAACGGGGGAGATTCACCCCTCCACTTT. The encoded protein is CASSGNGGDSPLHF.

The chain has TRBV7-3 and TRBJ2-1; 11 bases align to TRBD2. The CDR3 is 15 amino acids. J gave up 2 bases and V 3 bases, and 0 bases lay outside the gene matches. The germline V gene has CDR1 SGHTA and CDR2 FQGTGA. CDR3 coding DNA: TGTGCCAGCAGCTTGGGACTAGCGGCCTACAATGAGCAGTTCTTC. This sequence encodes CASSLGLAAYNEQFF.

J is TRBJ2-2 and V is TRBV19, with a tentative D call TRBD1 (5 bases). The V and J ends lost 4 bases and 4 bases respectively, with 13 bases between them. The CDR3 runs to 15 residues. Germline V gives CDR1 LNHDA, CDR2 SQIVND (reference sequence). For the CDR3, the DNA is TGTGCCAGTAGTAGTCGTCAGGGCATCACCGGGGAGCTGTTTTTT. Protein: CASSSRQGITGELFF.

This clone was recorded once. The gene calls are TRBV27 and TRBJ2-1; the D gene is possibly TRBD1 (5 bases). The V end was cut by 1 base, the J end by 6 bases, with 13 bases between. The length of the CDR3 is 15 residues. Germline V gives CDR1 MNHEY, CDR2 SMNVEV (reference sequence). Here the CDR3 DNA reads TGTGCCAGCAGTTTATTAGGGGTGACGGGCAATGAGCAGTTCTTC. This sequence encodes CASSLLGVTGNEQFF.

V usage is TRBV6-2 or TRBV6-3 and J usage is TRBJ1-1, with D perhaps matching TRBD1 (6 bases). From germline, CDR1 is MNHEY and CDR2 SVGEGT. This CDR3 spans 15 amino acids. V dropped 4 bases and J dropped 1 base, with 13 bases sitting between them. As DNA, the CDR3 is TGTGCCAGCAGTTGGTCCAGGGGATCGAACACTGAAGCTTTCTTT. Its protein product is CASSWSRGSNTEAFF.

The V and J genes are TRBV2 and TRBJ2-4; no definite D call. Trimming pared 2 bases from V and 4 bases from J, leaving 12 bases between. The CDR3 totals 15 residues. Per the germline V gene, CDR1 is SNHLY and CDR2 is FYNNEI. The CDR3 coding sequence is TGTGCCAGCAGTGAATTCTCCCTGGCAAAAAACATTCAGTACTTC. This translates into CASSEFSLAKNIQYF. Based on the CDR3 plus reference TRBV2 and TRBJ2-4, the full variable domain is EPEVTQTPSHQVTQMGQEVILRCVPISNHLYFYWYRQILGQKVEFLVSFYNNEISEKSEIFDDQFSVERPDGSNFTLKIRSTKLEDSAMYFCASSEFSLAKNIQYFGAGTRLSVL.

This clone was seen a handful of times. The chain recombines TRBV7-2 with TRBJ1-2; 8 nucleotides match TRBD1. The V segment lost 5 bases and the J segment 7 bases; nucleotides outside the gene matches: 9. This CDR3 is built from 14 residues. The germline gives CDR1 SGHTA, CDR2 FQGNSA. The CDR3 DNA follows: TGTGCCAGCAGCCCAGCTCAGGGGGCGTTTGGCTACACCTTC. This sequence encodes CASSPAQGAFGYTF. The variable domain in full, with the rest retrieved from reference TRBV7-2 and TRBJ1-2, is GAGVSQSPSNKVTEKGKDVELRCDPISGHTALYWYRQSLGQGLEFLIYFQGNSAPDKSGLPSDRFSAERTGGSVSTLTIQRTQQEDSAVYLCASSPAQGAFGYTFGSGTRLTVV.

The CDR3: CASSSIDLSHGNTDTQYF. The CDR3 nucleotides are TGTGCCAGCAGCTCTATTGATTTAAGCCACGGAAACACAGATACGCAGTATTTT. V gene TRBV11-2 combines with J gene TRBJ2-3; no clear D gene. CDR1 and CDR2 (germline): SGHAT, FQNNGV. Trimming pared 4 bases from V and 2 bases from J, leaving 22 bases between. The CDR3 contains 18 residues.

The chain couples TRBV6-1 to TRBJ2-1; D not resolved. Germline V lookup: CDR1 MNHNS, CDR2 SASEGT. The V end was cut by 5 bases, the J end by 5 bases, with 10 bases between. The CDR3 runs 13 residues. CDR3 DNA: TGTGCCAGCAGTTATGGACGAAACAATGAGCAGTTCTTC. Its protein product is CASSYGRNNEQFF.

The V and J genes are TRBV10-1 and TRBJ2-1; 10 bases are a match to TRBD1. This CDR3 comprises 16 residues. Per germline, CDR1 WNHNN and CDR2 SYGVQD (reference sequence). V lost 6 bases to trimming and J lost 4 bases; unmatched junction nucleotides: 9. In DNA, the CDR3 is TGCGCCAGCAGCGAGACAGGGGGCGCGGGTTACAATGAGCAGTTCTTC. It specifies CASSETGGAGYNEQFF.

The chain uses TRBV30 and TRBJ2-1; D unresolved. Trimming removed 5 bases from V and 6 bases from J, with 8 bases in between. CDR1 and CDR2 from the germline V gene are GTSNPN and SVGIG (reference sequence). This CDR3 comprises 11 residues. The DNA for the CDR3 is TGTGCCTGGTTGCAGAGCAATGAGCAGTTCTTC. Residues: CAWLQSNEQFF.

V and J are TRBV30 and TRBJ1-2; D might be TRBD1 (6 bases). Trimming pared 2 bases from V and 8 bases from J, leaving 15 bases between. This CDR3 comprises 13 residues. The germline V gene has CDR1 GTSNPN and CDR2 SVGIG (reference sequence). CDR3 residues: CAWSRSGGLGYTF. Here the CDR3 DNA reads TGTGCCTGGAGTCGGTCGGGGGGCCTGGGCTACACCTTC. Variable domain in full (rest from reference TRBV30 and TRBJ1-2): SQTIHQWPATLVQPVGSPLSLECTVEGTSNPNLYWYRQAAGRGLQLLFYSVGIGQISSEVPQNLSASRPQDRQFILSSKKLLLSDSGFYLCAWSRSGGLGYTFGSGTRLTVV.

The rearrangement links TRBV7-3 to TRBJ2-3; TRBD2 agrees at 7 bases. Per the germline V gene, CDR1 is SGHTA and CDR2 is FQGTGA. Trimming took 8 bases from V and 2 from J; bases not matched to a gene: 7. The CDR3 consists of 14 residues. CDR3 sequence (DNA): TGTGCCAGCTGTGAAAGCGGGGCCACAGATACGCAGTATTTT. Translated: CASCESGATDTQYF.

The chain links TRBV5-1 to TRBJ2-3; D possibly uses TRBD1 or TRBD2 (5 bases each). CDR1 is SGHRS, CDR2 YFSETQ, per germline. This CDR3 has 16 residues. V was pared by 0 bases and J by 2 bases, with 13 bases between. CDR3: CASSLEGRQNTDTQYF. The CDR3, as DNA: TGCGCCAGCAGCTTGGAAGGGAGACAGAACACAGATACGCAGTATTTT.

This clone appeared a single time. The chain carries TRBV5-6 and TRBJ2-6; D gene unclear. Germline lookup yields CDR1 SGHDT and CDR2 YYEEEE. The CDR3 runs 17 residues. V gave up 2 bases and J gave up 0 bases, with 12 bases separating them. CDR3 in amino acids: CASSFNLQSSGANVLTF. In DNA form, the CDR3 reads TGTGCCAGCAGCTTCAACCTCCAGAGCTCTGGGGCCAACGTCCTGACTTTC.

The V gene is TRBV2, the J gene TRBJ1-4, with a weak D call TRBD1 (5 bases). The CDR3 extends over 14 amino acids. V was clipped by 8 bases and J by 8 bases, with 18 bases between them. The germline CDR1 and CDR2 sequences are SNHLY and FYNNEI. CDR3 region: CASSPGRGREKLFF. The CDR3 region has the DNA TGTGCCAGCTCCCCGGGGAGGGGCAGGGAAAAACTGTTTTTT.